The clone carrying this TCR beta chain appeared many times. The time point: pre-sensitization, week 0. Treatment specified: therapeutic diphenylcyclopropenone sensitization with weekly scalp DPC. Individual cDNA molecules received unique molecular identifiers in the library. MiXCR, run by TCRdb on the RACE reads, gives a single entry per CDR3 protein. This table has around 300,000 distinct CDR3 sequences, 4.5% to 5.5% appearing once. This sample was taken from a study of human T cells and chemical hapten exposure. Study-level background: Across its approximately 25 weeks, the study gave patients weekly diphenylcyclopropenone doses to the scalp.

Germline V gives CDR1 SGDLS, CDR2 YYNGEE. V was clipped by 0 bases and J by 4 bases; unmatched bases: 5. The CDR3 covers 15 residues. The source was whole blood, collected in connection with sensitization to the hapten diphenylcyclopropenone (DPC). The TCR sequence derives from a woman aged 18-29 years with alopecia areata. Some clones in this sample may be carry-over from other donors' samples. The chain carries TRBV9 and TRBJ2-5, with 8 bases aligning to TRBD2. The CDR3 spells CASSVDPTSGETQYF. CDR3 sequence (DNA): TGTGCCAGCAGCGTAGACCCAACTAGCGGAGAGACCCAGTACTTC.